Shown below are 20 T cell receptor beta chains from a single sample sequenced in a study of blood T cell repertoires in COVID-19. Clones were sequenced by immunoSEQ multiplex PCR, and TCRdb holds only the in-frame ones, with some missing. The repertoire holds about 81,000 clones, around 80% seen once, with around 13% in the top ten. Sample: peripheral blood. These receptors were obtained from a human donor in a cohort sampled during active COVID-19.

This rearrangement joins TRBV5-8 to TRBJ1-1; 9 positions match TRBD1. The trim removed 7 bases at V and 7 bases at J, leaving 8 bases unmatched. The CDR3 covers 13 residues. In germline, CDR1 is SGHTS, CDR2 YDEGEE. DNA of the CDR3: TGTGCCAGCGTGGGACAGGGAGAAGATGAAGCTTTCTTT. As protein: CASVGQGEDEAFF.

The chain couples TRBV5-1 to TRBJ1-1; TRBD1 matches at 8 bases. This CDR3 is built from 15 residues. Losses at the gene ends were 0 bases for V and 5 bases for J; bases not matched to a gene: 6. Germline lookup yields CDR1 SGHRS and CDR2 YFSETQ. CDR3 sequence: CASSLVGQGGTEAFF. CDR3 nucleotides: TGCGCCAGCAGCTTGGTAGGACAGGGAGGAACTGAAGCTTTCTTT.

The rearrangement joins TRBV7-3 to TRBJ2-3; 12 bases are a match to TRBD2. The germline V gene has CDR1 SGHTA and CDR2 FQGTGA. V trimming: 4 bases; J trimming: 4 bases; junction bases outside the gene matches: 3. The CDR3 has 15 residues. CDR3 sequence reads: CASSSSGGAPDTQYF. The CDR3 nucleotides read TGTGCCAGCAGCTCTAGCGGGGGGGCTCCAGATACGCAGTATTTT.

The rearrangement uses TRBV4-1 and TRBJ1-2; maybe TRBD1 (5 bases). The V and J ends lost 2 bases and 4 bases respectively, with 17 bases between them. The CDR3 totals 16 residues. CDR1 and CDR2 from the germline V gene are MGHRA and YSYEKL. CDR3 nucleotide sequence: TGCGCCAGCAGCCAACTGGAGACAGACGATATCTATGGCTACACCTTC. This encodes CASSQLETDDIYGYTF.

V usage is TRBV5-6 and J usage is TRBJ2-3, with TRBD1 matching 8 bases. After removal of 0 bases from V and 2 bases from J, the junction contained 2 bases not matched to a gene. In germline, CDR1 is SGHDT, CDR2 YYEEEE. The CDR3 length is 15 residues. The CDR3 coding sequence is TGTGCCAGCAGCTTGGGGACAGGGATCACAGATACGCAGTATTTT. Amino acids: CASSLGTGITDTQYF.

The chain links TRBV6-5 to TRBJ1-1; D is perhaps TRBD1 (5 bases). V gave up 6 bases and J gave up 1 base, with 12 bases separating them. This CDR3 contains 14 residues. Germline CDR1 MNHEY, CDR2 SVGAGI. The CDR3 loop reads CASRGSTGNTEAFF. DNA of the CDR3: TGTGCCAGCAGGGGGTCTACAGGGAACACTGAAGCTTTCTTT.

The V and J genes are TRBV9 and TRBJ2-7, with 9 bases matching TRBD1. CDR3 length: 15 amino acids. The junction had 10 bases not matched to a gene; V was cut back by 3 bases and J by 6 bases. CDR1 and CDR2 (germline): SGDLS, YYNGEE. CDR3 DNA: TGTGCCAGCAGCGGCCGGGACAGGGTAAACGGCGAGCAGTACTTC. It encodes CASSGRDRVNGEQYF.

The rearrangement uses TRBV10-3 and TRBJ2-1, with TRBD2 identical over 10 bases. The J segment lost 5 bases and the V segment lost 4 bases, leaving 5 bases of the junction unmatched. The CDR3 covers 15 residues. From germline, CDR1 is ENHRY and CDR2 SYGVKD. CDR3 protein: CAISAELAGNNEQFF. CDR3 coding DNA: TGTGCCATCAGTGCCGAACTAGCGGGGAACAATGAGCAGTTCTTC.

This rearrangement joins TRBV27 to TRBJ2-5; D is perhaps TRBD1 (5 bases). This CDR3 has 17 amino acids. CDR1 is MNHEY and CDR2 is SMNVEV in the germline V gene (reference sequence). The V end was cut by 2 bases, the J end by 2 bases, with 18 bases between. In DNA, the CDR3 is TGTGCCAGCAGTTTACCCCCCGGACACAGAATGCAAGAGACCCAGTACTTC. This codes for CASSLPPGHRMQETQYF.

This chain uses TRBV10-3 with TRBJ2-1, with D perhaps TRBD1 (6 bases). CDR3 length: 14 residues. V lost 3 bases to trimming and J lost 6 bases, with 12 bases between them. Per germline, CDR1 ENHRY and CDR2 SYGVKD. CDR3 region: CAISDPARGNEQFF. As DNA, the CDR3 is TGTGCCATCAGTGACCCCGCCAGGGGCAATGAGCAGTTCTTC.

This clone was picked up one time. The chain couples TRBV19 to TRBJ1-1, with a tentative D call TRBD1 (6 bases). The CDR3 sequence is 14 residues long. Trimming shortened V by 0 bases and J by 8 bases, and 13 bases separated the two germline ends. CDR1 and CDR2 from the germline V gene are LNHDA and SQIVND (reference sequence). For the CDR3, the DNA is TGTGCCAGTAGTATAGATTTTTCACAGGGAGAAGCTTTCTTT. Protein sequence: CASSIDFSQGEAFF.

This clone was seen a single time. The chain carries TRBV6-1 and TRBJ2-7, with 7 nucleotides matching TRBD1. V lost 3 bases to trimming and J lost 9 bases; unmatched junction nucleotides: 8. The CDR3 runs to 13 residues. The germline gives CDR1 MNHNS, CDR2 SASEGT. CDR3 in DNA: TGTGCCAGCAGTGACCACAGGGGTTCGGCGCAGTACTTC. Protein: CASSDHRGSAQYF.

This clone is a singleton in its sample. The chain combines TRBV5-1 with TRBJ2-7; perhaps TRBD1 as D (6 bases). The CDR3 has 12 residues. V lost 3 bases, J lost 3 bases, and 7 bases lay in between. Germline-derived CDR1 and CDR2 are SGHRS and YFSETQ. This CDR3 reads CASSSQGYEQYF. The CDR3 DNA follows: TGCGCCAGCAGCTCACAGGGCTACGAGCAGTACTTC. Full variable domain (outside the CDR3, taken from reference TRBV5-1 and TRBJ2-7): KAGVTQTPRYLIKTRGQQVTLSCSPISGHRSVSWYQQTPGQGLQFLFEYFSETQRNKGNFPGRFSGRQFSNSRSEMNVSTLELGDSALYLCASSSQGYEQYFGPGTRLTVT.

V and J are TRBV19 and TRBJ1-2; D is possibly TRBD1 (5 bases). The CDR3 spans 15 residues. Germline-derived CDR1 and CDR2 are LNHDA and SQIVND (reference sequence). Trimming removed 4 bases from V and 3 bases from J, with 15 bases in between. CDR3 sequence reads: CASSSIGASYYGYTF. The CDR3 coding sequence is TGTGCCAGTAGTAGTATAGGGGCCAGCTACTATGGCTACACCTTC.

Here the CDR3 reads CASGTRTGGNTEAFF. The CDR3 nucleotides read TGTGCCTCCGGAACACGGACAGGAGGCAACACTGAAGCTTTCTTT. The rearrangement joins TRBV10-3 to TRBJ1-1; 7 bases fit TRBD1. The CDR3 consists of 15 residues. V gave up 11 bases and J gave up 2 bases; unmatched junction bases: 14. CDR1 and CDR2 from the germline V gene are ENHRY and SYGVKD.

The chain's CDR3 is CASSVTGTENYGYTF. The CDR3 bases are TGCGCCAGCAGCGTCACCGGGACAGAGAACTATGGCTACACCTTC. The rearrangement links TRBV5-1 to TRBJ1-2, with 7 bases lining up with TRBD1. V dropped 4 bases and J dropped 2; count of bases not matched to a gene: 8. Germline V gene sequence: CDR1 SGHRS, CDR2 YFSETQ. This CDR3 is built from 15 residues.

J is TRBJ2-7 and V is TRBV27; 12 bases fit TRBD1. The trim removed 5 bases at V and 2 bases at J, leaving 10 bases unmatched. CDR1 is MNHEY and CDR2 is SMNVEV in the germline V gene (reference sequence). CDR3 length: 17 amino acids. The CDR3 loop is CASSPSGQGALTYEQYF. CDR3 sequence (DNA): TGTGCCAGCAGTCCGTCGGGACAGGGGGCTCTCACCTACGAGCAGTACTTC.

This clone was counted a single time. The chain links TRBV5-1 to TRBJ2-7, with TRBD1 matching 11 bases. Germline CDR1 and CDR2: SGHRS and YFSETQ. V was clipped by 4 bases and J by 2 bases; unmatched bases: 2. The CDR3 extends over 14 amino acids. The CDR3 region has the DNA TGCGCCAGCAGCGGGACAGGGGGTGCCTACGAGCAGTACTTC. Its translation: CASSGTGGAYEQYF.

This clone was seen only once. The rearrangement links TRBV2 to TRBJ1-2, with 7 bases lining up with TRBD1. J was trimmed by 2 bases and V by 4 bases; bases with no gene match: 10. CDR3 length: 16 residues. Germline CDR1 and CDR2: SNHLY and FYNNEI. The CDR3 reads CASSAMTGSGNYGYTF. As DNA, the CDR3 is TGTGCCAGCAGTGCAATGACAGGGAGTGGGAACTATGGCTACACCTTC.

V gene TRBV9 combines with J gene TRBJ1-2, with D perhaps TRBD1 (5 bases). V was cut by 2 bases and J by 4 bases, with 9 bases left in between. CDR3 size: 13 residues. Germline values: CDR1 SGDLS, CDR2 YYNGEE. The CDR3 nucleotides are TGTGCCAGCAGCGTGCAGGGTGGCTATGGCTACACCTTC. Amino acid sequence: CASSVQGGYGYTF. Looking up the rest from reference TRBV9 and TRBJ1-2 gives the full variable domain: DSGVTQTPKHLITATGQRVTLRCSPRSGDLSVYWYQQSLDQGLQFLIQYYNGEERAKGNILERFSAQQFPDLHSELNLSSLELGDSALYFCASSVQGGYGYTFGSGTRLTVV.